This TCR beta chain was retrieved from a study of patients and donors after allogeneic stem cell transplantation. The V gene lost 3 bases and the J gene lost 2 bases, with 11 bases spanning the gap. Germline assignment: CDR1 SGHRS and CDR2 YFSETQ. The CDR3 is 14 residues long. Via MiXCR, TCRdb re-called the RT-PCR reads, giving one row per CDR3 protein. The sample includes about 110,000 distinct CDR3 sequences, approximately 35% of them seen just once. The chain is built from TRBV5-1 and TRBJ1-1, with TRBD1 as a possible D gene (5 bases). The sequence was obtained from a human donor who was either an allogeneic HSCT recipient or a stem cell or donor lymphocyte infusion donor (not recorded which). It is not recorded whose cells these are; they may come from a transplant donor. Sequencing was carried out using blood, either unsorted or a sorted T cell fraction (not recorded which). The CDR3 sequence is CASSSGLGNTEAFF. CDR3 sequence (DNA): TGCGCCAGCAGCTCGGGACTGGGTAACACTGAAGCTTTCTTT. Together with reference TRBV5-1 and TRBJ1-1, the CDR3 gives the full variable domain: KAGVTQTPRYLIKTRGQQVTLSCSPISGHRSVSWYQQTPGQGLQFLFEYFSETQRNKGNFPGRFSGRQFSNSRSEMNVSTLELGDSALYLCASSSGLGNTEAFFGQGTRLTVV.